This TCR beta chain was profiled in a study of cytomegalovirus exposure and HLA in healthy donors. Background on the study: A subsequent analysis stated that the 100 to 150 validation repertoires were run on the same platform as the roughly 670 first-cohort repertoires. The study's findings and limits: Associated with cytomegalovirus, according to the listing, were fewer than 200 TCR beta chains. In vitro assays verified that three CMV-associated chains recognized CMV antigens specifically. Accounts indicate the classifier identified cytomegalovirus status with strong specificity and sensitivity.

Here immunoSEQ multiplex PCR was the method, and the copy in TCRdb shows in-frame clones only, minus some. Seen here are 250,000 to 400,000 clones, over 75% observed once, and the top ten hold approximately 0.9%. The CDR3 extends over 15 amino acids. Germline V lookup: CDR1 MNHEY, CDR2 SVGAGI. V was pared by 2 bases and J by 1 base, with 9 bases between. Remarks on this clone: Antigen specificity is unknown.

This sequence joins TRBV6-5 and TRBJ2-1; TRBD1 might be the D (5 bases). Sequencing input: PBMCs. The TCR was taken from a man aged 25 to 40 in good health and CMV-seronegative. As DNA, the CDR3 is TGTGCCAGCAGTTACACAGCAGGGTCCTACAATGAGCAGTTCTTC. Amino acid sequence: CASSYTAGSYNEQFF.